This is a list of T cell receptor beta chains from one sample in a study of blood T cell repertoires in COVID-19. The protocol was immunoSEQ multiplex PCR, while the TCRdb copy is restricted to in-frame clones and leaves out a portion. The data contain 150,000 to 200,000 clones, roughly nine tenths of them seen just once; the ten biggest clones take up less than 3.5%. The sample comprised peripheral blood. The receptors here all came from a man in his 70s with acute or convalescent COVID-19. Each CDR3 is given with its conserved first and last residue. Fields, in order: J gene, V gene, clone size, D gene, CDR3 DNA, CDR3 protein. The D gene is left open where the match is weak. Expanded clones get a size class; other rows say once, few or many, or leave the size out.

j_call: TRBJ1-1; v_call: TRBV9; clone_size: -; d_call: -; cdr3_nt: TGTGCCAGCAGCGTAGACCCAGGGCTGAACACTGAAGCTTTCTTT; cdr3_aa: CASSVDPGLNTEAFF
j_call: TRBJ2-5; v_call: TRBV19; clone_size: -; d_call: -; cdr3_nt: TGTGCCAGTAGTCTCAGGGATGAGACCCAGTACTTC; cdr3_aa: CASSLRDETQYF
j_call: TRBJ2-2; v_call: TRBV6-2/TRBV6-3; clone_size: -; d_call: -; cdr3_nt: TGTGCCAGCAGCCGGCAGGGGCTTCTGACCGGGGAGCTGTTTTTT; cdr3_aa: CASSRQGLLTGELFF
j_call: TRBJ1-5; v_call: TRBV6-5; clone_size: once; d_call: -; cdr3_nt: TGTGCCAGCAGTTTACGCGTCCAGCCCCAGCATTTT; cdr3_aa: CASSLRVQPQHF
j_call: TRBJ1-1; v_call: TRBV4-2; clone_size: -; d_call: -; cdr3_nt: TGTGCCAGCAGCCAACCCAACTCCGACACTGAAGCTTTCTTT; cdr3_aa: CASSQPNSDTEAFF
j_call: TRBJ1-1; v_call: TRBV27; clone_size: -; d_call: -; cdr3_nt: TGTGCCAGCAGTTTGAGGGCCCGGGGCACTGAAGCTTTCTTT; cdr3_aa: CASSLRARGTEAFF
j_call: TRBJ2-3; v_call: TRBV10-3; clone_size: -; d_call: TRBD2; cdr3_nt: TGTGCCATCTCGGGATCTAGGGGATCGGTAGCGGGGGGCACAGATACGCAGTATTTT; cdr3_aa: CAISGSRGSVAGGTDTQYF
j_call: TRBJ1-5; v_call: TRBV7-9; clone_size: -; d_call: TRBD1; cdr3_nt: TGTGCCAGCAGCTCGACAGGGCTAGGGACCCAGCATTTT; cdr3_aa: CASSSTGLGTQHF
j_call: TRBJ2-2; v_call: TRBV7-9; clone_size: -; d_call: -; cdr3_nt: TGTGCCAGCAGCGTTGCTTCTCCCCGGGACACCGGGGAGCTGTTTTTT; cdr3_aa: CASSVASPRDTGELFF
j_call: TRBJ2-3; v_call: TRBV7-9; clone_size: -; d_call: -; cdr3_nt: TGTGCCAGCAGCAGCTGGAGCACAGATACGCAGTATTTT; cdr3_aa: CASSSWSTDTQYF
j_call: TRBJ2-7; v_call: TRBV7-9; clone_size: -; d_call: -; cdr3_nt: TGTGCCAGCAGCTTGTTCAGCTCCTACGAGCAGTACTTC; cdr3_aa: CASSLFSSYEQYF
j_call: TRBJ2-7; v_call: TRBV2; clone_size: -; d_call: TRBD2; cdr3_nt: TGTGCCAGCATTGGGCTTAGCGGGGGGGCCGGGGAGCAGTACTTC; cdr3_aa: CASIGLSGGAGEQYF
j_call: TRBJ1-2; v_call: TRBV12-3/TRBV12-4; clone_size: -; d_call: -; cdr3_nt: TGTGCCAGCAGACGAGACAGTTCCGACGGCTACACCTTC; cdr3_aa: CASRRDSSDGYTF
j_call: TRBJ2-5; v_call: TRBV27; clone_size: -; d_call: -; cdr3_nt: TGTGCCAGCAGTTTATATAAGGGGTGGAATAGGGAGGCCGAGACCCAGTACTTC; cdr3_aa: CASSLYKGWNREAETQYF
j_call: TRBJ2-3; v_call: TRBV2; clone_size: -; d_call: TRBD1; cdr3_nt: TGTGCCAGCAGTCACCGGACAGGGACAGATACGCAGTATTTT; cdr3_aa: CASSHRTGTDTQYF
j_call: TRBJ1-1; v_call: TRBV5-3; clone_size: -; d_call: TRBD1; cdr3_nt: TGTGCCAGAAGCTTGGCCGACAGGGTGAACACTGAAGCTTTCTTT; cdr3_aa: CARSLADRVNTEAFF
j_call: TRBJ2-1; v_call: TRBV9; clone_size: once; d_call: -; cdr3_nt: TGTGCCAGCAGCGTCGACTCACGGGGTAATGAGCAGTTCTTC; cdr3_aa: CASSVDSRGNEQFF
j_call: TRBJ1-6; v_call: TRBV28; clone_size: -; d_call: TRBD1; cdr3_nt: TGTGCCACCAATATCGCGACTCGTACAGGGGAGAATTCACCCCTCCACTTT; cdr3_aa: CATNIATRTGENSPLHF
j_call: TRBJ2-3; v_call: TRBV27; clone_size: once; d_call: TRBD2; cdr3_nt: TGTGCCAGCAGTTTTTCCGCGGGGGATTTCACAGATACGCAGTATTTT; cdr3_aa: CASSFSAGDFTDTQYF
j_call: TRBJ1-6; v_call: TRBV28; clone_size: -; d_call: -; cdr3_nt: TGTGCCAGCAGTCCCGGGGATTCACCCCTCCACTTT; cdr3_aa: CASSPGDSPLHF
j_call: TRBJ2-7; v_call: TRBV7-2; clone_size: -; d_call: TRBD2; cdr3_nt: TGTGCCAGCAGCCCCAGACAGATGATGCGGGGGATCTACGAGCAGTACTTC; cdr3_aa: CASSPRQMMRGIYEQYF
j_call: TRBJ1-5; v_call: TRBV5-1; clone_size: -; d_call: -; cdr3_nt: TGCGCCAGCAGCCCCCTGGACAGTTCGAATGGCAATCAGCCCCAGCATTTT; cdr3_aa: CASSPLDSSNGNQPQHF
j_call: TRBJ2-3; v_call: TRBV14; clone_size: -; d_call: -; cdr3_nt: TGTGCCAGCAGCCGGTCCCCGGGCACAGATACGCAGTATTTT; cdr3_aa: CASSRSPGTDTQYF
j_call: TRBJ1-2; v_call: TRBV19; clone_size: -; d_call: TRBD1; cdr3_nt: TGTGCCAGTAGGGACAGGGTCCTGGGCGACTACACCTTC; cdr3_aa: CASRDRVLGDYTF
j_call: TRBJ2-7; v_call: TRBV7-2; clone_size: -; d_call: -; cdr3_nt: TGTGCCAGCAGCTCCTTCTACGAGCAGTACTTC; cdr3_aa: CASSSFYEQYF
j_call: TRBJ2-1; v_call: TRBV7-6; clone_size: -; d_call: -; cdr3_nt: TGTGCCAGCAGCCAAGGGGGAAATTCCTACAATGAGCAGTTCTTC; cdr3_aa: CASSQGGNSYNEQFF
j_call: TRBJ1-1; v_call: TRBV21-1; clone_size: -; d_call: -; cdr3_nt: TGTGCCAGCATCCCAGCCCGGGACAGGGGGCGACTAAACACTGAAGCTTTCTTT; cdr3_aa: CASIPARDRGRLNTEAFF
j_call: TRBJ1-5; v_call: TRBV19; clone_size: -; d_call: -; cdr3_nt: TGTGCCAGTAGTTTCCCGTCTCAGCCCCAGCATTTT; cdr3_aa: CASSFPSQPQHF
j_call: TRBJ2-7; v_call: TRBV11-2; clone_size: -; d_call: -; cdr3_nt: TGTGCCAGCAGCTTGTCCCATTCCCCCTACGAGCAGTACTTC; cdr3_aa: CASSLSHSPYEQYF
j_call: TRBJ1-1; v_call: TRBV29-1; clone_size: -; d_call: -; cdr3_nt: TGCAGCGTTACAGGGTGGGATGAAGCTTTCTTT; cdr3_aa: CSVTGWDEAFF
j_call: TRBJ1-3; v_call: TRBV2; clone_size: once; d_call: TRBD1; cdr3_nt: TGTGCCAGCAGAGGACAGGTTGGAAACACCATATATTTT; cdr3_aa: CASRGQVGNTIYF
j_call: TRBJ2-7; v_call: TRBV10-2; clone_size: -; d_call: TRBD1; cdr3_nt: TGCGCCAGCAGTTCAAGACAGGGGACCTACGAGCAGTACTTC; cdr3_aa: CASSSRQGTYEQYF
j_call: TRBJ1-1; v_call: TRBV3-1/TRBV3-2; clone_size: -; d_call: TRBD1; cdr3_nt: TGTGCCAGCAGCCGGACAGGCCCCAGAGGCGCTTTCTTT; cdr3_aa: CASSRTGPRGAFF
j_call: TRBJ1-4; v_call: TRBV25-1; clone_size: once; d_call: -; cdr3_nt: TGTGCCAGCAGTGAAACAGGGCGGGATGAAAAACTGTTTTTT; cdr3_aa: CASSETGRDEKLFF
j_call: TRBJ2-3; v_call: TRBV7-2; clone_size: few; d_call: TRBD1; cdr3_nt: TGTGCCAGCAGCTATCCAGGGGGTGCAGATACGCAGTATTTT; cdr3_aa: CASSYPGGADTQYF
j_call: TRBJ1-3; v_call: TRBV5-6; clone_size: -; d_call: -; cdr3_nt: TGTGCCAGCAGCTTGGCAGGGATTGGAAACACCATATATTTT; cdr3_aa: CASSLAGIGNTIYF
j_call: TRBJ2-1; v_call: TRBV20-1; clone_size: -; d_call: -; cdr3_nt: TGCAGTGCTAGTTCCGGGAGGCAGTTCTTC; cdr3_aa: CSASSGRQFF
j_call: TRBJ2-2; v_call: TRBV5-1; clone_size: -; d_call: TRBD1; cdr3_nt: TGCGCCAGCAGCTCGGGACAGATAGTCACCGGGGAGCTGTTTTTT; cdr3_aa: CASSSGQIVTGELFF
j_call: TRBJ2-5; v_call: TRBV28; clone_size: -; d_call: TRBD2; cdr3_nt: TGTGCCAGCAGTTTGGGACTAGCGGGACAAGAGACCCAGTACTTC; cdr3_aa: CASSLGLAGQETQYF
j_call: TRBJ1-1; v_call: TRBV3-1/TRBV3-2; clone_size: -; d_call: -; cdr3_nt: TGTGCCAGCAGTCAACAGGGTGTCACTGAAGCTTTCTTT; cdr3_aa: CASSQQGVTEAFF
j_call: TRBJ1-2; v_call: TRBV7-3; clone_size: -; d_call: -; cdr3_nt: TGTGCCAGCAGCTCCCTTTTGGAGGGCGGAAACTATGGCTACACCTTC; cdr3_aa: CASSSLLEGGNYGYTF
j_call: TRBJ1-1; v_call: TRBV6-2/TRBV6-3; clone_size: -; d_call: TRBD1; cdr3_nt: TGTGCCAGCAGTTACTGGGGACAGTGGGGAGCTTTCTTT; cdr3_aa: CASSYWGQWGAFF